These 3 T cell receptor beta chains share one sample of origin, sequenced in a study of blood T cells in healthy people across ages. The second PCR ran roughly 6 to 12 cycles with a sample-barcoded 5' primer and J-beta primers. Via MiXCR, TCRdb re-called the 5' RACE reads, giving one row per CDR3 protein. The sample has fewer than 1 million distinct CDR3 sequences, under 45% seen once. Sequenced material: blood. These receptor sequences come from a man aged 60 to 69 in good health.

The chain couples TRBV10-2 to TRBJ2-6; perhaps TRBD1 as D (5 bases). CDR3 length: 15 residues. Trimming removed 0 bases at V and 3 bases at J, with 6 bases between. Germline CDR1 WSHSY, CDR2 SAAADI. CDR3 DNA: TGCGCCAGCAGTGAGTCAAGGGGTGGGGCCAACGTCCTGACTTTC. Residues: CASSESRGGANVLTF.

This chain connects TRBV3-1 to TRBJ2-1; 12 bases fit TRBD2. The CDR3 is 16 residues long. V shed 2 bases, J shed 9 bases, and the junction held 8 bases outside the gene matches. Germline V lookup: CDR1 LGHDT, CDR2 YNNKEL (reference sequence). DNA of the CDR3: TGTGCCAGCAGCCAACGGACTAGCGGGACCGCCAGTGAGCAGTTCTTC. Translating gives CASSQRTSGTASEQFF.

V gene TRBV6-2 or TRBV6-3 combines with J gene TRBJ2-7; a weak D match, TRBD2 (7 bases). The germline V gene encodes CDR1 MNHEY and CDR2 SVGEGT. V gave up 2 bases and J gave up 3 bases, with 14 bases separating them. This CDR3 has 15 amino acids. The CDR3 DNA is TGTGCCAGCAGTTACGGGAGGGACACTGGCTACGAGCAGTACTTC. It encodes CASSYGRDTGYEQYF.